One T cell receptor beta chain is described in this entry. Its antigen is undetermined. UMI-tagged TRB cDNA libraries were built via 5' RACE. TCRdb reworked the 5' RACE reads into one entry per CDR3 protein, no DNA. Its listing shows some 150,000 distinct CDR3 sequences. This sample is drawn from a study of CXCR3-negative and CXCR3-positive naive CD8 T cells. Study-wide points: TRB CDR3s were more hydrophobic in CXCR3-positive than in CXCR3-negative naive cells.

The CDR3 spans 16 residues. The V gene's germline CDR1 is SEHNR and CDR2 FQNEAQ (reference sequence). Sequences were obtained from naive CXCR3+ CD8+ T cells from blood. Subset meaning: CD45RO-CCR7+CD27+CD95- naive CD8+ T cells expressing CXCR3 (TNR3+). The receptor was derived from a human donor in good health. Some clones in this sample may be carry-over from other donors' samples. The chain couples TRBV7-9 to TRBJ2-1; TCRdb names TRBD2, which stays unverified in the absence of DNA. CDR3 protein: CASSLKPLAGGNEQFF.